The 10 T cell receptor beta chains below were found in one sample sequenced in a study of PD-1 blockade in classical Hodgkin lymphoma. Using immunoSEQ multiplex PCR, the repertoire was profiled, and TCRdb retains in-frame clones only, with some absent. This table holds fewer than 50,000 clones, more than 70% found once. Documented time point: cycle 4 day 1 (C4D1), after 5 to 7 weeks of nivolumab. Following autologous stem cell transplantation, relapse occurred in every patient, and exposure to brentuximab vedotin varied. Specimen: peripheral blood mononuclear cells (PBMCs), collected before the fourth cycle of nivolumab. These receptors were obtained from a human donor with classical Hodgkin lymphoma.

The chain is built from TRBV7-9 and TRBJ2-2; the D call may be TRBD1 or TRBD2 (5 bases each). The CDR3 spans 15 residues. Germline CDR1 reads SEHNR; CDR2 reads FQNEAQ (reference sequence). Deletions cut 0 bases from V and 0 bases from J, with 5 bases between. The CDR3 protein is CASSLAGANTGELFF. CDR3 nucleotide sequence: TGTGCCAGCAGCTTAGCGGGGGCGAACACCGGGGAGCTGTTTTTT.

The rearrangement links TRBV7-8 to TRBJ2-7; D perhaps matches TRBD2 (5 bases). CDR3 size: 14 residues. Trimming removed 0 bases at V and 12 bases at J, with 18 bases between. The germline CDR1 and CDR2 sequences are SGHVS and FQNEAQ. The CDR3 DNA sequence: TGTGCCAGCAGCTTAGCGCGAGTCCGAACGAGGGTGTACTTC. Residues: CASSLARVRTRVYF.

This chain links TRBV5-6 with TRBJ1-2; perhaps TRBD1 as D (6 bases). Germline-derived CDR1 and CDR2 are SGHDT and YYEEEE. V was cut by 0 bases and J by 8 bases, with 11 bases left in between. This CDR3 has 13 residues. The CDR3 bases are TGTGCCAGCAGCTTGGACAGGGCTGGGGGCTACACCTTC. It translates to CASSLDRAGGYTF.

The rearrangement links TRBV7-2 to TRBJ2-6, with 8 bases fitting TRBD1. J was trimmed by 13 bases and V by 0 bases; bases with no gene match: 2. The CDR3 is made up of 13 amino acids. Germline V gene sequence: CDR1 SGHTA, CDR2 FQGNSA. In nucleotides, the CDR3 is TGTGCCAGCAGCTTAGCGACAGGGGAGGTCCTGACTTTC. Its protein is CASSLATGEVLTF. Variable domain in full (rest from reference TRBV7-2 and TRBJ2-6): GAGVSQSPSNKVTEKGKDVELRCDPISGHTALYWYRQSLGQGLEFLIYFQGNSAPDKSGLPSDRFSAERTGGSVSTLTIQRTQQEDSAVYLCASSLATGEVLTFGAGSRLTVL.

This clone showed up many times. The chain employs TRBV5-1 and TRBJ1-1; D remains unclear. Germline CDR1 SGHRS, CDR2 YFSETQ. The CDR3 totals 14 residues. Trimming removed 4 bases from V and 1 base from J, with 11 bases in between. CDR3 residues: CASSPSEKNTEAFF. For the CDR3, the DNA is TGCGCCAGCAGCCCCAGCGAGAAGAACACTGAAGCTTTCTTT.

In this sample, this clone turned up a few times. The chain is built from TRBV7-2 and TRBJ2-7; no reliable D call. CDR1 is SGHTA, CDR2 FQGNSA, per germline. This CDR3 region has 11 residues. V was shortened by 8 bases and J by 2 bases, with 7 bases between the two germline ends. The DNA of the CDR3 is TGTGCCAGCGGGCAGCCCTACGAGCAGTACTTC. Residues: CASGQPYEQYF.

The chain employs TRBV6-4 and TRBJ1-1; 9 nucleotides agree with TRBD1. V gave up 0 bases and J gave up 5 bases; unmatched junction bases: 4. The CDR3 extends over 15 amino acids. CDR1 is MRHNA and CDR2 is SNTAGT in the germline V gene. For the CDR3, the DNA is TGTGCCAGCAGTGACTCGACACAGGGGGCTACTGAAGCTTTCTTT. It specifies CASSDSTQGATEAFF.

The J gene is TRBJ2-5, the V gene TRBV5-6; TRBD1 agrees at 8 bases. Germline values: CDR1 SGHDT, CDR2 YYEEEE. The CDR3 consists of 16 residues. V was pared by 5 bases and J by 2 bases, with 11 bases of the junction left unmatched. DNA of the CDR3: TGTGCCAGCAGAAGAGGCTCGGACAGGGTACAAGAGACCCAGTACTTC. It yields the protein CASRRGSDRVQETQYF.

The chain carries TRBV2 and TRBJ2-1; D unresolved. V shed 5 bases and J shed 0 bases, with 11 bases lying between them. CDR3 length: 15 residues. Germline CDR1 and CDR2: SNHLY and FYNNEI. As DNA, the CDR3 is TGTGCCAGCAGTATAGGCCCGAGCTCCTACAATGAGCAGTTCTTC. Residues: CASSIGPSSYNEQFF.

This chain connects TRBV7-2 to TRBJ2-7; 10 bases are shared with TRBD2. The V segment lost 3 bases and the J segment 3 bases; nucleotides outside the gene matches: 5. This CDR3 region has 15 residues. The germline V gene encodes CDR1 SGHTA and CDR2 FQGNSA. The CDR3, as DNA: TGTGCCAGCAGCTTGTCTAGCGGGGGACTCTACGAGCAGTACTTC. It specifies CASSLSSGGLYEQYF. Based on the CDR3 plus reference TRBV7-2 and TRBJ2-7, the full variable domain is GAGVSQSPSNKVTEKGKDVELRCDPISGHTALYWYRQSLGQGLEFLIYFQGNSAPDKSGLPSDRFSAERTGGSVSTLTIQRTQQEDSAVYLCASSLSSGGLYEQYFGPGTRLTVT.